This TCR beta chain was documented in a study of CD8+ T cells in alopecia areata. Study at large: At a dose of 5 to 10 mg twice daily, oral tofacitinib was given to treated patients.

This clone was counted only a few times. Extracted RNA was reverse transcribed, and the resulting cDNA served as sequencing template. Some clones are missing from TCRdb's copy, which holds only in-frame ones; the method was immunoSEQ multiplex PCR. The sample carries 200,000 to 250,000 clones, about 40% recorded once. Treatment described: oral pan-JAK inhibitor, 5-10 mg twice daily. This CDR3 contains 15 residues. Per germline, CDR1 LNHDA and CDR2 SQIVND (reference sequence). V lost 3 bases and J 4 bases, leaving 15 bases between the germline ends. V gene TRBV19 combines with J gene TRBJ1-2, with D uncertain. The source of this sequence is a human donor with alopecia areata. The sample was CD4+ T cells sorted from blood, taken at approximately week 36, from a patient treated with tofacitinib. As DNA, the CDR3 is TGTGCCAGTAGTATGACGCCTCCGACGGGCTATGGCTACACCTTC. Encoded protein: CASSMTPPTGYGYTF.